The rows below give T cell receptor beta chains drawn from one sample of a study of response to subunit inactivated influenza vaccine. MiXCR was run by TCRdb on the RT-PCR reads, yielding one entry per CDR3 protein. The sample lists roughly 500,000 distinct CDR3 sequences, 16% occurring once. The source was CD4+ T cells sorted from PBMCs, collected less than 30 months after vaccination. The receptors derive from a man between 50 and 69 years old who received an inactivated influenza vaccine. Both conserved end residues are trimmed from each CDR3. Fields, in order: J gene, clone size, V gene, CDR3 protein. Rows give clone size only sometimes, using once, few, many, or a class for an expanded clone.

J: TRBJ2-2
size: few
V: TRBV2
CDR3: ASSRTLPKNTGELF

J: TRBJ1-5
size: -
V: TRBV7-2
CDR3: ASSLGSFRTPQH

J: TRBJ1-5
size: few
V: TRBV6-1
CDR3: ASSEGGGSNQPQH

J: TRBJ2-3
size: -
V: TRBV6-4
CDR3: ASSESGTSGDTQY

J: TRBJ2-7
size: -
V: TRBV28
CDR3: ASSFSGPLRSYEQY

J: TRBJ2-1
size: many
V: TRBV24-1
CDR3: ATVNSGGPDNEQF

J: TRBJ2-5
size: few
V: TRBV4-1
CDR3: ASSAPGGFQETQY

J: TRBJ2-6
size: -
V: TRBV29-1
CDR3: SVRTGPYSGANVLT

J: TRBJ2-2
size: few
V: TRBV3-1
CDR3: ASSQYPGTGELF

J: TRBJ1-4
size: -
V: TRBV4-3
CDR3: ASSQDRQVYRKLF

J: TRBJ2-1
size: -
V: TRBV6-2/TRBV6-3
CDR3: ASSYSPLVGGNEQF

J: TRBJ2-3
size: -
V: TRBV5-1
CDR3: ASQGMGTDTQY

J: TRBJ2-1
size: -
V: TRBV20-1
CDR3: SAPIVAGYNEQF

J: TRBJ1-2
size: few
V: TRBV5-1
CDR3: ASSLGGGGAYGYT

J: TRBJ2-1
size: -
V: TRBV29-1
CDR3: SVSRGSSYNEQF

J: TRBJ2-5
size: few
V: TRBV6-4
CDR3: ASREQPHLQETQY

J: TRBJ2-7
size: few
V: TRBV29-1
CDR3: SVDTPYEQY

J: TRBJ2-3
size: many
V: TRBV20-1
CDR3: SARRPIGGPDTQY

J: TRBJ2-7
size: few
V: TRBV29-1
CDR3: SAGGGVYEQY

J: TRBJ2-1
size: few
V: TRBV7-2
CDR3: ASSLAETRIGNEQF

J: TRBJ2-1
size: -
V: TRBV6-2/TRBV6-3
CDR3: ASSYPYFGTSGSEQF

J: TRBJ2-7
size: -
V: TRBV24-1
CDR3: ATSDLDPGTEYEQY

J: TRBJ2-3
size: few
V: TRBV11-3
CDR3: ASSIGGSSTDTQY

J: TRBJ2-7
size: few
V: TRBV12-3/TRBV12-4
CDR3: ASSFGLRSSYEQY